Presented here are 6 T cell receptor beta chains from one specimen sequenced in a study of shared clonotypes between healthy human individuals. Only in-frame clones appear in the TCRdb table, and some are missing; sequencing was by immunoSEQ multiplex PCR. The data show 2 million or so clones, with about 95% seen just once and about 1.1% held by the top ten. Terminally differentiated effector memory CD45RA+ cells were excluded from the naive CD8 cells, which were CD45RO-negative and positively selected for CCR7. Sequencing used naive CD8+ T cells sorted from blood. These receptor sequences come from a man younger than 30 in good health.

This rearrangement joins TRBV5-1 to TRBJ2-7; 7 positions match TRBD1. After removal of 3 bases from V and 7 bases from J, the junction contained 7 bases not matched to a gene. Germline values: CDR1 SGHRS, CDR2 YFSETQ. The CDR3 has 13 residues. The CDR3 sequence is CASSWGTDWEQYF. The CDR3 DNA reads as TGCGCCAGCAGCTGGGGGACAGATTGGGAGCAGTACTTC.

This chain joins TRBV7-2 and TRBJ2-2; 8 nucleotides line up with TRBD2. CDR3 length: 16 residues. V was clipped by 5 bases and J by 8 bases; unmatched bases: 13. In germline, CDR1 is SGHTA, CDR2 FQGNSA. The CDR3 DNA sequence: TGTGCCAGCAGCCCACTTAGCGGGAAGAGTCCGGGGGAGCTGTTTTTT. It is translated as CASSPLSGKSPGELFF.

This clone occurred once. This chain links TRBV30 with TRBJ1-2; D might be TRBD1 (5 bases). V gave up 0 bases and J gave up 7 bases, with 24 bases separating them. Germline V gene lookup returns CDR1 GTSNPN and CDR2 SVGIG (reference sequence). The CDR3 consists of 17 residues. The CDR3 here is CAWSVFRPWDSRLGYTF. The CDR3, as DNA: TGTGCCTGGAGTGTATTCCGGCCGTGGGACTCCCGCCTTGGCTACACCTTC.

This chain connects TRBV28 to TRBJ2-7; 8 bases map to TRBD2. With 7 bases clipped from V and 6 bases from J, the junction kept 11 bases outside the gene matches. Germline CDR1 is MDHEN and CDR2 is SYDVKM. This CDR3 contains 14 residues. Here the CDR3 reads CASISSGGIGEQYF. DNA for the CDR3: TGTGCCAGCATCTCGAGCGGGGGAATAGGCGAGCAGTACTTC. The full variable domain, rest sourced from reference TRBV28 and TRBJ2-7, is DVKVTQSSRYLVKRTGEKVFLECVQDMDHENMFWYRQDPGLGLRLIYFSYDVKMKEKGDIPEGYSVSREKKERFSLILESASTNQTSMYLCASISSGGIGEQYFGPGTRLTVT.

The gene calls are TRBV27 and TRBJ2-7, with TRBD1 identical over 7 bases. The CDR3 length is 15 residues. J gave up 0 bases and V 5 bases, and 7 bases lay outside the gene matches. From germline, CDR1 is MNHEY and CDR2 SMNVEV (reference sequence). As DNA, the CDR3 is TGTGCCAGCAGTCGACAGGGACCTTACTCCTACGAGCAGTACTTC. Its translation is CASSRQGPYSYEQYF.

The genes are TRBV30 and TRBJ2-2; D ambiguous. The CDR3 is 13 amino acids. V was cut by 0 bases and J by 5 bases, with 7 bases left in between. In germline, CDR1 is GTSNPN, CDR2 SVGIG (reference sequence). The CDR3 DNA sequence: TGTGCCTGGAGTGTACCGCCGACCGGGGAGCTGTTTTTT. Its protein product is CAWSVPPTGELFF. Drawing the rest from reference TRBV30 and TRBJ2-2, the complete variable domain is SQTIHQWPATLVQPVGSPLSLECTVEGTSNPNLYWYRQAAGRGLQLLFYSVGIGQISSEVPQNLSASRPQDRQFILSSKKLLLSDSGFYLCAWSVPPTGELFFGEGSRLTVL.